What follows are 21 T cell receptor beta chains derived from one specimen sequenced in a study of T cell repertoires in cytomegalovirus infection. Via MiXCR, TCRdb re-called the reads, giving one row per CDR3 protein. The table shows around 530,000 distinct CDR3 sequences, with approximately 16% occurring only once. Sequenced input: CD8+ T cells from PBMCs. Receptors originate from a human donor in good health (CMV status not recorded). Some clones in this sample may be carry-over from other donors' samples.

The chain joins TRBV7-8 to TRBJ1-2; D gene uncertain. CDR1 SGHVS and CDR2 FQNEAQ come from the germline V gene. Trimming cost V 4 bases and J 5 bases, with 17 bases left between them. The CDR3 runs 15 residues. CDR3 in DNA: TGTGCCAGCAGCTCCCTTTCGGGGAATACGTATGGCTACACCTTC. Protein: CASSSLSGNTYGYTF.

This clonotype was picked up a small number of times. CDR3 residues: CASSLGQGEKLFF. For the CDR3, the DNA is TGTGCCAGCAGCTTGGGCCAGGGGGAAAAACTGTTTTTT. This chain connects TRBV5-4 to TRBJ1-4, with TRBD1 as a possible D gene (6 bases). CDR1 and CDR2 (germline): SGHNT, YYREEE (reference sequence). The CDR3 length is 13 residues. V was trimmed by 0 bases and J by 8 bases, leaving 8 bases between them.

The genes are TRBV7-3 and TRBJ2-4, with TRBD1 matching over 7 bases. V lost 1 base, J lost 5 bases, and 5 bases stayed unmatched. This CDR3 has 15 residues. The germline gives CDR1 SGHTA, CDR2 FQGTGA. CDR3 amino acids: CASSLRGGTQNIQYF. The DNA for the CDR3 is TGTGCCAGCAGCTTAAGAGGGGGCACCCAAAACATTCAGTACTTC.

This clonotype has at least ten counts. The chain joins TRBV7-9 to TRBJ2-5; 8 positions agree with TRBD2. Trimming at V came to 3 bases and at J to 4 bases, leaving 13 bases not matched to a gene. This CDR3 comprises 17 residues. CDR1 is SEHNR, CDR2 FQNEAQ, per germline (reference sequence). CDR3 amino acids: CASSLVASGLNLETQYF. DNA for the CDR3: TGTGCCAGCAGCTTGGTGGCTAGCGGGCTAAACCTAGAGACCCAGTACTTC.

This rearrangement joins TRBV5-5 to TRBJ2-3, with D unclear. Germline values: CDR1 SGHKS, CDR2 YYEKEE (reference sequence). Deletions cut 7 bases from V and 0 bases from J, with 12 bases between. CDR3 size: 14 residues. The DNA for the CDR3 is TGTGCCAGCGTCACAGACCCTAGCACAGATACGCAGTATTTT. Protein: CASVTDPSTDTQYF.

This clonotype was found many times. The rearrangement uses TRBV4-2 and TRBJ2-1; 8 bases are a match to TRBD2. Germline V lookup: CDR1 LGHNA, CDR2 YNFKEQ. This CDR3 is built from 16 residues. The J segment lost 0 bases and the V segment lost 1 base, leaving 2 bases of the junction unmatched. CDR3 loop: CASSQVGTSSYNEQFF. CDR3 DNA: TGTGCCAGCAGCCAAGTCGGGACTAGCTCCTACAATGAGCAGTTCTTC.

This clonotype was seen at least ten times. The gene calls are TRBV9 and TRBJ1-5; D is unclear. V lost 0 bases and J lost 2, with 6 bases in between. Germline V CDR1 and CDR2: SGDLS, YYNGEE. The CDR3 extends over 14 amino acids. CDR3 DNA: TGTGCCAGCAGCGTAGCCGGGGGCAATCAGCCCCAGCATTTT. Translated: CASSVAGGNQPQHF.

This clonotype was seen a single time. This may be a read error: a much more frequent sequence differs by one nucleotide. DNA of the CDR3: TGTGCCAGCAGCTTCGCGGGACTAGGGAATGAGCAGGTCTTC. Amino acids: CASSFAGLGNEQVF. The rearrangement links TRBV7-3 to TRBJ2-1; 8 nucleotides agree with TRBD2. The CDR3 sequence is 14 residues long. CDR1 is SGHTA and CDR2 is FQGTGA in the germline V gene.

Ten or more counts support this clonotype. This chain links TRBV27 with TRBJ2-7; D might be TRBD2 (7 bases). CDR3 length equals 16 residues. Between the trimmed V and J ends, which lost 4 bases and 2 bases, there was a span of 18 bases. Germline V CDR1 and CDR2: MNHEY, SMNVEV (reference sequence). The CDR3 DNA reads as TGTGCCAGCAGTTCATCCGCCGGGGGGCCAACCTACGAGCAGTACTTC. Its protein is CASSSSAGGPTYEQYF.

Only a few counts were recorded for this clonotype. This chain connects TRBV15 to TRBJ1-3; TRBD1 is a possible D gene (5 bases). V was shortened by 4 bases and J by 0 bases, with 13 bases between the two germline ends. Germline CDR1 LNHNV, CDR2 YYDKDF (reference sequence). The CDR3 has 16 amino acids. CDR3 sequence: CATSIQAGLSGNTIYF. CDR3 DNA: TGTGCCACCAGCATTCAAGCAGGGCTCTCTGGAAACACCATATATTTT.

This chain uses TRBV9 with TRBJ1-3, with no clear D. CDR1 SGDLS and CDR2 YYNGEE come from the germline V gene. Trimming removed 0 bases at V and 3 bases at J, with 10 bases between. The CDR3 contains 15 residues. The CDR3 DNA reads TGTGCCAGCAGCGTAGCTCCGGACCGTGGAAACACCATATATTTT. Translation: CASSVAPDRGNTIYF.

The chain recombines TRBV27 with TRBJ2-3, with TRBD1 identical over 8 bases. Germline V gives CDR1 MNHEY, CDR2 SMNVEV (reference sequence). The CDR3 covers 14 residues. J gave up 4 bases and V 6 bases, and 6 bases lay outside the gene matches. CDR3 region: CASRSGQGPDTQYF. CDR3 nucleotide sequence: TGTGCCAGCAGGTCCGGACAGGGACCAGATACGCAGTATTTT.

This clonotype has at least ten counts. This sequence joins TRBV12-3 or TRBV12-4 and TRBJ1-2; D remains ambiguous. The CDR3 extends over 13 amino acids. Trimming removed 6 bases at V and 0 bases at J, with 8 bases between. The CDR3 sequence is CASSSGSNYGYTF. As DNA, the CDR3 is TGTGCCAGCAGCTCCGGTTCTAACTATGGCTACACCTTC.

This clonotype was recorded many times. The rearrangement uses TRBV28 and TRBJ1-5; possibly TRBD1 for D (6 bases). Deletions cut 7 bases from V and 9 bases from J, with 19 bases between. The CDR3 has 14 residues. Germline CDR1 reads MDHEN; CDR2 reads SYDVKM. CDR3 in amino acids: CASTLRGRGRPQHF. CDR3 in DNA: TGTGCCAGCACCCTCAGGGGCCGGGGGAGGCCCCAGCATTTT.

There are many counts of this clonotype. The V call is TRBV5-6, the J call TRBJ1-5; unclear D gene. Trimming pared 0 bases from V and 1 base from J, leaving 8 bases between. Per germline, CDR1 SGHDT and CDR2 YYEEEE. The CDR3 runs 15 residues. The CDR3 loop reads CASSLEGESNQPQHF. The CDR3 nucleotides read TGTGCCAGCAGCTTGGAGGGAGAGAGCAATCAGCCCCAGCATTTT.

In its sample, this clonotype was seen many times. The chain employs TRBV10-3 and TRBJ1-1; tentative D call: TRBD1 (5 bases). Germline V CDR1 and CDR2: ENHRY, SYGVKD. The CDR3 has 13 residues. V was trimmed by 7 bases and J by 0 bases, leaving 9 bases between them. The CDR3 protein is CAITKTVNTEAFF. CDR3 sequence (DNA): TGTGCCATCACCAAGACAGTGAACACTGAAGCTTTCTTT.

On this clonotype: It may be a read error: a sequence one base away is much more abundant. V is TRBV25-1 and J is TRBJ1-1; TRBD1 might be the D (5 bases). Trimming cost V 0 bases and J 1 base, with 9 bases left between them. The germline gives CDR1 MGHDK, CDR2 SYGVNS. The CDR3 is 15 residues long. The CDR3 spells CASSEYFGGNTEAFF. The CDR3 DNA reads as TGTGCCAGCAGTGAATACTTCGGGGGGAACACTGAAGCTTTCTTT.

As to this clonotype: This CDR3 is missing its conserved last phenylalanine or tryptophan, likely due to a read error. The chain links TRBV7-2 to TRBJ2-3; 7 bases match TRBD1. Germline CDR1 SGHTA, CDR2 FQGNSA. The CDR3 covers 18 residues. As DNA, the CDR3 is TGTGTCAGCAGCATCAAACAGGGGCACGAGACTAGCACAGATACGCAGTATCTT. It yields the protein CVSSIKQGHETSTDTQYL.

This clonotype showed up just a few times. The chain uses TRBV24-1 and TRBJ2-1, with 14 nucleotides matching TRBD2. CDR1 and CDR2 from the germline V gene are KGHDR and SFDVKD. The trim removed 4 bases at V and 3 bases at J, leaving 7 bases unmatched. The CDR3 covers 18 residues. CDR3 protein: CATSESGTSGGSYNEQFF. The CDR3 DNA reads as TGTGCCACCAGTGAGTCCGGGACTAGCGGGGGAAGCTACAATGAGCAGTTCTTC.

The count of this clonotype is one. The chain joins TRBV27 to TRBJ2-1; the D gene could be TRBD1 or TRBD2 (5 bases each). V was clipped by 8 bases and J by 8 bases, with 16 bases between them. CDR1 MNHEY and CDR2 SMNVEV come from the germline V gene (reference sequence). CDR3 size: 13 residues. This CDR3 reads CASGRGRFDEQFF. The CDR3 bases are TGTGCCAGCGGCCGGGGACGTTTCGATGAGCAGTTCTTC.

This clonotype showed up just a few times. This chain joins TRBV10-3 and TRBJ2-3, with TRBD2 matching over 10 bases. Trimming took 5 bases from V and 0 from J; bases not matched to a gene: 5. Germline V gives CDR1 ENHRY, CDR2 SYGVKD. CDR3 length: 16 residues. CDR3 bases: TGTGCCATCAGTACCCGGACTAGCGGCAGCACAGATACGCAGTATTTT. Translating it yields CAISTRTSGSTDTQYF.